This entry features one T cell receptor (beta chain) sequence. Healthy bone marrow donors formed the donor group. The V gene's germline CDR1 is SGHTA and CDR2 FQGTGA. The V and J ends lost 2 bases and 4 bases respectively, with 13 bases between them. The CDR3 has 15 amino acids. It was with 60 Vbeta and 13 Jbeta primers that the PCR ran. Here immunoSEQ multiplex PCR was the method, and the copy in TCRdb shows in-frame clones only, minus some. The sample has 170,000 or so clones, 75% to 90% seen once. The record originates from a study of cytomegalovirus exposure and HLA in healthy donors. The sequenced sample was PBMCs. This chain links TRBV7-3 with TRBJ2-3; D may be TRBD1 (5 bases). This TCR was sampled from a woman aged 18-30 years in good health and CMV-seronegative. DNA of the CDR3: TGTGCCAGCAGCTTAGGGGCAGGGAAAGCAGATACGCAGTATTTT. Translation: CASSLGAGKADTQYF.